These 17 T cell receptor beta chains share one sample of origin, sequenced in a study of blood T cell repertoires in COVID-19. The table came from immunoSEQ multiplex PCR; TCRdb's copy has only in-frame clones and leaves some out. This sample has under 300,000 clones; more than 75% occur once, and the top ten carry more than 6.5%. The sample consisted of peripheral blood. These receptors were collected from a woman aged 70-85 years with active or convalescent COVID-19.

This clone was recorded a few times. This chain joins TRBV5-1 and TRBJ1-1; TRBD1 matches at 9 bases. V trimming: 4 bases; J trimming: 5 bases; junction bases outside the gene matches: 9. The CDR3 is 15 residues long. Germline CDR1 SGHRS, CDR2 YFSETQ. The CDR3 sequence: CASSPQLTGGTEAFF. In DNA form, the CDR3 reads TGCGCCAGCAGCCCTCAGTTGACAGGGGGGACTGAAGCTTTCTTT.

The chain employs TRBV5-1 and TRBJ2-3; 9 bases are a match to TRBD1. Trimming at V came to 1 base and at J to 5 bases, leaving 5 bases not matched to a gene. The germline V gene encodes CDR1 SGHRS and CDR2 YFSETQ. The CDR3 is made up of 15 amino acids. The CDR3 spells CASSLTGQGEDTQYF. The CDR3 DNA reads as TGCGCCAGCAGCTTGACGGGACAGGGAGAAGATACGCAGTATTTT.

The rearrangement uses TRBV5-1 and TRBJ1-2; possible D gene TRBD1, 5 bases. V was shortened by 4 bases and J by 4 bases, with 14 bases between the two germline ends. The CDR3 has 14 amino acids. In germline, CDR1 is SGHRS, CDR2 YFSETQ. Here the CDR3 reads CASSPDQGSYGYTF. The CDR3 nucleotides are TGCGCCAGCAGCCCCGATCAGGGATCCTATGGCTACACCTTC.

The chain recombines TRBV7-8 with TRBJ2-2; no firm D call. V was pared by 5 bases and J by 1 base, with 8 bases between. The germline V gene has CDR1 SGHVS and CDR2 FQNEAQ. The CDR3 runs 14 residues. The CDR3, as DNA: TGTGCCAGCAGCCAACGACAGAACACCGGGGAGCTGTTTTTT. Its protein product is CASSQRQNTGELFF.

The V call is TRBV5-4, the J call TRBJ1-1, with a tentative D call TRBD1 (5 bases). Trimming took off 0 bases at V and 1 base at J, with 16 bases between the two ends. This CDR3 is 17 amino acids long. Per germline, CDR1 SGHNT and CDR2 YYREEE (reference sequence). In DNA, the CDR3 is TGTGCCAGCAGCTTGGGGGAGGGGCACTATCAGAACACTGAAGCTTTCTTT. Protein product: CASSLGEGHYQNTEAFF.

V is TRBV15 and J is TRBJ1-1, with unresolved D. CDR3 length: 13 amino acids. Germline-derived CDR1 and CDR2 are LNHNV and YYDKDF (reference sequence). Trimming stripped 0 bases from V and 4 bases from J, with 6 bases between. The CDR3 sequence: CATSRDFSTEAFF. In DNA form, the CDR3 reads TGTGCCACCAGCAGAGATTTCTCCACTGAAGCTTTCTTT.

CDR3 amino acids: CASSRLATTYEQYF. DNA for the CDR3: TGTGCCAGCAGTCGACTAGCTACTACCTACGAGCAGTACTTC. The chain joins TRBV3-1 (or the pseudogene TRBV3-2) to TRBJ2-7; 7 bases map to TRBD2. This CDR3 is 14 amino acids long. J gave up 2 bases and V 6 bases, and 7 bases lay outside the gene matches. Per germline, CDR1 LGHDT and CDR2 YNNKEL (reference sequence).

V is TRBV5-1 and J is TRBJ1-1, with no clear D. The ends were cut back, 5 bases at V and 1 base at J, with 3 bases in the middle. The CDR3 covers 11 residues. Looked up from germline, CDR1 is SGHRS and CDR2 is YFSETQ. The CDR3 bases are TGCGCCAGCAGGCGGAACACTGAAGCTTTCTTT. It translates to CASRRNTEAFF.

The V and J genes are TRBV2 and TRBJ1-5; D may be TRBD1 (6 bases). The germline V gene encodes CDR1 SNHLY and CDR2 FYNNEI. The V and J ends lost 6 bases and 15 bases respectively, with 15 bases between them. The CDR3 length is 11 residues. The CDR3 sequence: CASRLQGGGHF. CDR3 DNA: TGTGCCAGCAGATTACAGGGCGGGGGGCATTTT.

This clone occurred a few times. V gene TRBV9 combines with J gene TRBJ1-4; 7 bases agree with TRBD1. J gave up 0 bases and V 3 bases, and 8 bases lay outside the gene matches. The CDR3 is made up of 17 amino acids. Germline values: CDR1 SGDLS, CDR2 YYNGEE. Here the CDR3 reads CASSGSGGKSTNEKLFF. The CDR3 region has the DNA TGTGCCAGCAGCGGATCAGGGGGGAAGTCAACTAATGAAAAACTGTTTTTT.

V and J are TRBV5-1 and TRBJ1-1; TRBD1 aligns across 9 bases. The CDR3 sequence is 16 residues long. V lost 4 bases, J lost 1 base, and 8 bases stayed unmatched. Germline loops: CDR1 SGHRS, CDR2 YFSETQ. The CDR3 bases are TGCGCCAGCAGCCTAGGGACAGGGAGGGCGAACACTGAAGCTTTCTTT. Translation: CASSLGTGRANTEAFF.

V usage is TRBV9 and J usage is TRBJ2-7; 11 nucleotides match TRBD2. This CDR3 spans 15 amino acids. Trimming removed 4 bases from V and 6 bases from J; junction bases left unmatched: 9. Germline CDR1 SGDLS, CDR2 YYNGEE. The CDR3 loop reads CASSSLELAGGEQYF. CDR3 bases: TGTGCCAGCAGCTCCTTGGAGCTAGCGGGGGGCGAGCAGTACTTC.

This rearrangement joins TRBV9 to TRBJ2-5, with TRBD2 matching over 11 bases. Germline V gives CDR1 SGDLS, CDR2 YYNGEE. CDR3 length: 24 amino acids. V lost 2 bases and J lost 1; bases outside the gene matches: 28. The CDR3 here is CASSVRTAVGSIAGGSPAQETQYF. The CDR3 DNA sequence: TGTGCCAGCAGCGTCCGAACGGCAGTTGGTTCGATAGCGGGGGGGAGTCCAGCCCAAGAGACCCAGTACTTC.

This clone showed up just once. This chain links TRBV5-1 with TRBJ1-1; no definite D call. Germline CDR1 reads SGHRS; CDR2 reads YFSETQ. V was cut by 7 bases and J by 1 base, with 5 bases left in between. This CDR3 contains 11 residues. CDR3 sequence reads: CASRGNTEAFF. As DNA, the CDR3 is TGCGCCAGCCGGGGGAACACTGAAGCTTTCTTT.

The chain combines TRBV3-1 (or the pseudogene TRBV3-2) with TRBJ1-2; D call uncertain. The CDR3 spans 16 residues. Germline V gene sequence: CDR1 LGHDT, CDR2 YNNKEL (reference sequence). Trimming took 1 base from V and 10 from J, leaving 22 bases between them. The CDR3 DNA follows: TGTGCCAGCAGCCAAGGATTCATCCCACTACACCGATTCTACACCTTC. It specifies CASSQGFIPLHRFYTF.

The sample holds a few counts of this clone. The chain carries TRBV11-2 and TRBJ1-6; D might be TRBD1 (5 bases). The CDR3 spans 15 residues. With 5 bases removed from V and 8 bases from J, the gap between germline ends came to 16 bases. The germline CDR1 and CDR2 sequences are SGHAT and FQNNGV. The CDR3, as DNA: TGTGCCAGCAGCACTCTAGTAGGGGCGGATTCACCCCTCCACTTT. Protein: CASSTLVGADSPLHF.

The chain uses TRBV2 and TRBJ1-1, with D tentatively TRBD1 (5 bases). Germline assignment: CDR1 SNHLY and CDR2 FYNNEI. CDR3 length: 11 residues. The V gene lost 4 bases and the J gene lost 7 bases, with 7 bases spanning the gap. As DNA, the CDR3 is TGTGCCAGCAGTGGGCAGGGTGAAGCTTTCTTT. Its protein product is CASSGQGEAFF.